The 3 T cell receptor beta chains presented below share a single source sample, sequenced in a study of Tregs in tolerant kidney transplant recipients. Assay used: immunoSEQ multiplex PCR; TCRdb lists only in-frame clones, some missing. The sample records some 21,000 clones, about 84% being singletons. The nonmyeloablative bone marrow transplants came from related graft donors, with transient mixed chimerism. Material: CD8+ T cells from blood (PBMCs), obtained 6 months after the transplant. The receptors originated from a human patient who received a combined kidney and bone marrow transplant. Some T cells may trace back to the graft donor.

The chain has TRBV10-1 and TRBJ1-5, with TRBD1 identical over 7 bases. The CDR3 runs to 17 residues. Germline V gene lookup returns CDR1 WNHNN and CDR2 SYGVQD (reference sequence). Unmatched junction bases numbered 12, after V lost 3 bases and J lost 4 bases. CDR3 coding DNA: TGCGCCAGCAGTGATTTTCCCCGACAGGGTAGAAATCAGCCCCAGCATTTT. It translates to CASSDFPRQGRNQPQHF.

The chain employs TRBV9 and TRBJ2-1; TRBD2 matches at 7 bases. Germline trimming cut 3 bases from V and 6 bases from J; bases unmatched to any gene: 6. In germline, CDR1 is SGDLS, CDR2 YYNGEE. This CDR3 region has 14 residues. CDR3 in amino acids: CASSDPSGGNEQFF. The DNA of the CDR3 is TGTGCCAGCAGCGATCCATCGGGGGGCAATGAGCAGTTCTTC. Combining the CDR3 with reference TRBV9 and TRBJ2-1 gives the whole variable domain DSGVTQTPKHLITATGQRVTLRCSPRSGDLSVYWYQQSLDQGLQFLIQYYNGEERAKGNILERFSAQQFPDLHSELNLSSLELGDSALYFCASSDPSGGNEQFFGPGTRLTVL.

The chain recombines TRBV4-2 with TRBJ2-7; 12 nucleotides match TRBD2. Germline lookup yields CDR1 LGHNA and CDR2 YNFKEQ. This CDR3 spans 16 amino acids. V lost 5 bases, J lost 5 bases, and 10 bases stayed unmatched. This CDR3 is CASSTSTSGRIHEQYF. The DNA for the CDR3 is TGTGCCAGCAGCACCTCGACTAGCGGGAGAATCCACGAGCAGTACTTC.